This TCR beta chain was observed in a study of T cell changes during pregnancy in multiple sclerosis. Method: immunoSEQ multiplex PCR; TCRdb's copy keeps in-frame clones and lacks some. The data contain under 95,000 clones, around 94% of them seen just once; the ten biggest clones take up more than 2%. This CDR3 comprises 13 residues. V dropped 0 bases and J dropped 6 bases, with 9 bases sitting between them. Germline V lookup: CDR1 KGHSH, CDR2 LQKENI. The rearrangement links TRBV18 to TRBJ2-7; D remains unclear. Here the sequenced sample was peripheral blood, taken after pregnancy. The sequence was collected from a female donor with multiple sclerosis, enrolled in a pregnancy study. This chain's CDR3 is CASSPPLRGEQYF. CDR3 nucleotides: TGTGCCAGCTCACCACCCCTCAGAGGCGAGCAGTACTTC. The full variable domain, its missing parts supplied by reference TRBV18 and TRBJ2-7, is NAGVMQNPRHLVRRRGQEARLRCSPMKGHSHVYWYRQLPEEGLKFMVYLQKENIIDESGMPKERFSAEFPKEGPSILRIQQVVRGDSAAYFCASSPPLRGEQYFGPGTRLTVT.